This TCR beta chain originates from a study of shared clonotypes between healthy human individuals. Overall study findings and caveats: The small donor group covered limited genetic and exposure diversity.

Trimming at V came to 3 bases and at J to 4 bases, leaving 10 bases not matched to a gene. Germline-derived CDR1 and CDR2 are MNHEY and SMNVEV (reference sequence). The CDR3 spans 16 residues. Replicate sorted-subset PCRs were loaded with 150 to 200 ng DNA, tens of thousands of T cell genomes. Produced via immunoSEQ multiplex PCR; TCRdb's table is partial and in-frame only. The profile covers millions of clones, with approximately 95% appearing a single time and roughly 1.1% taken by the ten largest. Terminally differentiated effector memory CD45RA+ cells were left out of the naive CD8 fraction, which was CD45RO-negative and positively selected for CCR7. A remark on this clone: Its specificity is unknown.

The chain combines TRBV27 with TRBJ2-5, with TRBD2 matching 8 bases. This sequence originates from a man in his late teens or twenties in good health. The sequenced material came from naive CD8+ T cells sorted from blood. The CDR3 reads CASSFGPPGTRETQYF. For the CDR3, the DNA is TGTGCCAGCAGTTTCGGTCCCCCAGGGACTAGAGAGACCCAGTACTTC.